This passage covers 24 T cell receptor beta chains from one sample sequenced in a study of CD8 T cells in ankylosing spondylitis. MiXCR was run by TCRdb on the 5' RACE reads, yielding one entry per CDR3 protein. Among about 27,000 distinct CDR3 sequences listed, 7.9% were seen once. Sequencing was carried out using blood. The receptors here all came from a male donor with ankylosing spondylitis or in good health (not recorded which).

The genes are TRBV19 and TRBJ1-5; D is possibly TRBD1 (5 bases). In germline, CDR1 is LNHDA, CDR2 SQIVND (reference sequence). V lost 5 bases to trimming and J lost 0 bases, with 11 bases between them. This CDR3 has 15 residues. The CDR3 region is CASSSNGGSNQPQHF. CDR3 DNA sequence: TGTGCCAGTAGTTCAAATGGGGGTAGCAATCAGCCCCAGCATTTT.

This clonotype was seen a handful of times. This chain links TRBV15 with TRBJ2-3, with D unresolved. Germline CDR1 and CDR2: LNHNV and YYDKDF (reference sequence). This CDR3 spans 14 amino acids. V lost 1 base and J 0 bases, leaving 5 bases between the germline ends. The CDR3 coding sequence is TGTGCCACCAGCAGAGTTACTAGCACAGATACGCAGTATTTT. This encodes CATSRVTSTDTQYF. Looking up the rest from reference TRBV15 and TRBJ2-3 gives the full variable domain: DAMVIQNPRYQVTQFGKPVTLSCSQTLNHNVMYWYQQKSSQAPKLLFHYYDKDFNNEADTPDNFQSRRPNTSFCFLDIRSPGLGDTAMYLCATSRVTSTDTQYFGPGTRLTVL.

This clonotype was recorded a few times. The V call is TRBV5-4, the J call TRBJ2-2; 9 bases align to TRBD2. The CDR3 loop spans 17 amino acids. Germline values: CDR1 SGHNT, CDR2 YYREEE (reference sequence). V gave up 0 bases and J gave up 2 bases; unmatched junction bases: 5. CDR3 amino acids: CASSLVGSGSNTGELFF. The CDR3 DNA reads TGTGCCAGCAGCTTGGTGGGTAGCGGGAGCAACACCGGGGAGCTGTTTTTT.

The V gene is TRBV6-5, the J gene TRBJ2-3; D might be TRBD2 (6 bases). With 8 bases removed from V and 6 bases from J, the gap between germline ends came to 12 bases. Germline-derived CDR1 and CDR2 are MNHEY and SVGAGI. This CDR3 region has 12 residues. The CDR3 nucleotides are TGTGCCAGCCGCGGGATCGGGGATACGCAGTATTTT. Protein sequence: CASRGIGDTQYF.

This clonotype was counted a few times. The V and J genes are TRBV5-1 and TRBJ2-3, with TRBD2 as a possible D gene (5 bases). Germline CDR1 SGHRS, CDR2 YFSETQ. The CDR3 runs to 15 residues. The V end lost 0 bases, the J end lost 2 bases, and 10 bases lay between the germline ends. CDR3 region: CASSLAASLTDTQYF. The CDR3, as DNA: TGCGCCAGCAGCTTGGCGGCTAGCCTCACAGATACGCAGTATTTT.

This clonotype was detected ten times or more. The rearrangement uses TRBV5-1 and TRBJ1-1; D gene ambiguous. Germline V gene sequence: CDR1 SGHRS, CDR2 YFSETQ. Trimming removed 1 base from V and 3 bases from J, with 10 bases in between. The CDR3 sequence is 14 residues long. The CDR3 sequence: CASSLTGRDTEAFF. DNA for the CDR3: TGCGCCAGCAGCTTGACGGGGAGGGACACTGAAGCTTTCTTT.

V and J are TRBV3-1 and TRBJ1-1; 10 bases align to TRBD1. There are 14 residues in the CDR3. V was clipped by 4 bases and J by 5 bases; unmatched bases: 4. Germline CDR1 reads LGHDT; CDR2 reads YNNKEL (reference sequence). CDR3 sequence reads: CASSPGQGGTEAFF. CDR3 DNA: TGTGCCAGCAGCCCAGGACAGGGGGGGACTGAAGCTTTCTTT.

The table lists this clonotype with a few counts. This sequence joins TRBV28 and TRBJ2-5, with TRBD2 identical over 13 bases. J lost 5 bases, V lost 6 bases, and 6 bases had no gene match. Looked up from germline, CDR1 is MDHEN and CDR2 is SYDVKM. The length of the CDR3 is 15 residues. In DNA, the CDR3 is TGTGCCAGCAGGATGACTAGCGGGAGGCACGAGACCCAGTACTTC. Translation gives CASRMTSGRHETQYF.

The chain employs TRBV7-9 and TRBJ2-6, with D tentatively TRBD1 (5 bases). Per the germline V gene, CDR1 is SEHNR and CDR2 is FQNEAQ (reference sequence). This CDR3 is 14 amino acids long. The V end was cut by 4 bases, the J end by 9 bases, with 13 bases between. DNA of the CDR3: TGTGCCAGCAGCTCTAAAGCGACAGTCAACGTCCTGACTTTC. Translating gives CASSSKATVNVLTF. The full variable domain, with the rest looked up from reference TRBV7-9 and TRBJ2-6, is DTGVSQNPRHKITKRGQNVTFRCDPISEHNRLYWYRQTLGQGPEFLTYFQNEAQLEKSRLLSDRFSAERPKGSFSTLEIQRTEQGDSAMYLCASSSKATVNVLTFGAGSRLTVL.

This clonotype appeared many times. The CDR3 DNA sequence: TGTGCCAGCAGCTTATTGGCGGGAGGGCCCGATGAGCAGTTCTTC. Protein product: CASSLLAGGPDEQFF. The chain uses TRBV7-2 and TRBJ2-1; 9 nucleotides align to TRBD2. The germline V gene encodes CDR1 SGHTA and CDR2 FQGNSA. The V and J ends lost 2 bases and 8 bases, in that order; junction bases with no gene match: 7. There are 15 residues in the CDR3.

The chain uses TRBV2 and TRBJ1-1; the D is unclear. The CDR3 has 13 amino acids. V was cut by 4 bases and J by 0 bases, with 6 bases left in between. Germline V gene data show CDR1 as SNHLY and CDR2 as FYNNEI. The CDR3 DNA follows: TGTGCCAGCAGTGTCTATTTGAACACTGAAGCTTTCTTT. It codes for CASSVYLNTEAFF.

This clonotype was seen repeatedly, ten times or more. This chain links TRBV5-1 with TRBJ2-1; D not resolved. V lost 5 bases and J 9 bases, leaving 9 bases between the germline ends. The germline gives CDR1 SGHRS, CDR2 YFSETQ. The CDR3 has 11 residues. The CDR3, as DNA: TGCGCCAGCAGATTCGATGTTGAGCAGTTCTTC. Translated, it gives CASRFDVEQFF.

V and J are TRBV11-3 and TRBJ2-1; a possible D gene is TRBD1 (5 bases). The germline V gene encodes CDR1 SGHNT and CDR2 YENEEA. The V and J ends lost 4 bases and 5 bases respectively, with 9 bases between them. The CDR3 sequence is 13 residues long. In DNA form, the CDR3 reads TGTGCCAGCAGCTCTCCGGACAACAATGAGCAGTTCTTC. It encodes CASSSPDNNEQFF.

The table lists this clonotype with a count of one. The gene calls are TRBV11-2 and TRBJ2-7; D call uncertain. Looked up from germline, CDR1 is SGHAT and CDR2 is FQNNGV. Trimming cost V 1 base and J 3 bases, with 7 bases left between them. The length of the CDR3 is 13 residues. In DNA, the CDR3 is TGTGCCAGCAGCTTAGTGGGCGTCTACGAGCAGTACTTC. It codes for CASSLVGVYEQYF.

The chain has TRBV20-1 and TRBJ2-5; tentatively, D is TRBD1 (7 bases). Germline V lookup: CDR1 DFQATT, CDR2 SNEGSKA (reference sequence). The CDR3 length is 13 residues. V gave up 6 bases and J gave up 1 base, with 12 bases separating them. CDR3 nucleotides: TGCAGTGCGGGGGGACAGCCCCAAGAGACCCAGTACTTC. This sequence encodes CSAGGQPQETQYF.

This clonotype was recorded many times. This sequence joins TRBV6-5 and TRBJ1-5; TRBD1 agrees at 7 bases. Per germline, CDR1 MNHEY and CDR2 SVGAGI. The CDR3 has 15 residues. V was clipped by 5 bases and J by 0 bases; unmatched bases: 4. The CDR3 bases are TGTGCCAGCAGTCCGGGACAGTATAGCAATCAGCCCCAGCATTTT. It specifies CASSPGQYSNQPQHF.

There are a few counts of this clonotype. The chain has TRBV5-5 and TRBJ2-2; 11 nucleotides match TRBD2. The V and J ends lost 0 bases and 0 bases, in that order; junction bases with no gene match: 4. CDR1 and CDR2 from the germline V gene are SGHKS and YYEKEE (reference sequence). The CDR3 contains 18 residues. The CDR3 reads CASSLGLAGGPNTGELFF. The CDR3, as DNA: TGTGCCAGCAGCTTGGGGCTAGCGGGGGGACCGAACACCGGGGAGCTGTTTTTT.

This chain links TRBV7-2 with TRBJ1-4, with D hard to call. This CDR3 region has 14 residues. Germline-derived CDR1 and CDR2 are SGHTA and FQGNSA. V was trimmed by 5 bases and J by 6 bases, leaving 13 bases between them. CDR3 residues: CASSPGGVDEKLFF. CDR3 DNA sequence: TGTGCCAGCAGCCCAGGTGGGGTCGATGAAAAACTGTTTTTT.

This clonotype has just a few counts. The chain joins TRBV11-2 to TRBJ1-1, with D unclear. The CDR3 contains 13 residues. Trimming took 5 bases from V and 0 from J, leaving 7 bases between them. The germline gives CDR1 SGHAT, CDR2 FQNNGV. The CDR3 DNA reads TGTGCCAGCAGCGCACTAATGAACACTGAAGCTTTCTTT. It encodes CASSALMNTEAFF.

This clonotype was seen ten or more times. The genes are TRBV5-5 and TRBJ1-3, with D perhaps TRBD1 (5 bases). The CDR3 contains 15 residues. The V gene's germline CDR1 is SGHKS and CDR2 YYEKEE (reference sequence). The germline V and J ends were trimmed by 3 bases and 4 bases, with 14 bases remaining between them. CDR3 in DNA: TGTGCCAGCAGCTCAGGGACGGCCGGAGGAAACACCATATATTTT. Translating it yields CASSSGTAGGNTIYF.

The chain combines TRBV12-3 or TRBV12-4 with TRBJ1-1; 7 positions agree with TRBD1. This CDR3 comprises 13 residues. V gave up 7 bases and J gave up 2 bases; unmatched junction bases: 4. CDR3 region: CASTGTANTEAFF. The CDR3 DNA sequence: TGTGCCAGCACCGGGACAGCTAACACTGAAGCTTTCTTT.

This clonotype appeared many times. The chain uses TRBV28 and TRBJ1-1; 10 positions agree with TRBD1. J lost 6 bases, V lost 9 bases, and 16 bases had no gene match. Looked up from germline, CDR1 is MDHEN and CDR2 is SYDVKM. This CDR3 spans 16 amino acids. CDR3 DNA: TGTGCCAGTCGAACCGGGACAGGGGCTGGTTACGCTGAAGCTTTCTTT. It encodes CASRTGTGAGYAEAFF.

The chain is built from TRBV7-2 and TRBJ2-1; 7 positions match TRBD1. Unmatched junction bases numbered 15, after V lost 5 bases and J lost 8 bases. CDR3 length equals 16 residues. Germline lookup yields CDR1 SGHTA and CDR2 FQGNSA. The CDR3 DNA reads TGTGCCAGCAGCCCGAGAGTCCCTCCGGGACAGTATGAGCAGTTCTTC. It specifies CASSPRVPPGQYEQFF. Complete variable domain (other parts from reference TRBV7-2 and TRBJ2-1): GAGVSQSPSNKVTEKGKDVELRCDPISGHTALYWYRQSLGQGLEFLIYFQGNSAPDKSGLPSDRFSAERTGGSVSTLTIQRTQQEDSAVYLCASSPRVPPGQYEQFFGPGTRLTVL.

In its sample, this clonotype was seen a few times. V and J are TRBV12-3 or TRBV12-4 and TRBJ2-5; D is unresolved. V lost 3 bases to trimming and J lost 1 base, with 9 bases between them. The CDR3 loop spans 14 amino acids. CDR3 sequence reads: CASSLSDFQETQYF. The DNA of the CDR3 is TGTGCCAGCAGTTTGTCCGATTTCCAAGAGACCCAGTACTTC.